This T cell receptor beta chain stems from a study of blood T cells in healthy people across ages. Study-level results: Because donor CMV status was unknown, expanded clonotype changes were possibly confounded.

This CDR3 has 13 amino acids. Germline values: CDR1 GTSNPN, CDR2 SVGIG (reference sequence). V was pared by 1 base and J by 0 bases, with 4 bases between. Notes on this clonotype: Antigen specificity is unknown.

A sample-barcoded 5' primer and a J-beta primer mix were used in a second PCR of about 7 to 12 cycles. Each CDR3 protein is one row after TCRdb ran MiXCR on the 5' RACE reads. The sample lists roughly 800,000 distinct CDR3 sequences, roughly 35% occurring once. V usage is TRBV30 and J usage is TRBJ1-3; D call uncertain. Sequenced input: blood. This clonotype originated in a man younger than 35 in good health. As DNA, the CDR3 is TGTGCCTGGAGTGGTTTCTCTGGAAACACCATATATTTT. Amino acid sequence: CAWSGFSGNTIYF.